This T cell receptor (beta chain) was captured in a study of cytotoxic CD8 clonotypes in ibrutinib-treated CLL. Whole-study findings and limits: The study found clonality rose at ibrutinib response, then fell toward baseline at progression. While tracking circulating CD8+ T-cell counts, baseline clonality exceeded that of age-matched healthy donors. Treatment saw public clonotypes, which were uncommon, either contract or stay stable.

On this clone itself: Its antigen is still unknown.

Assay used: immunoSEQ multiplex PCR; TCRdb lists only in-frame clones, some missing. The table records more than 85,000 clones, 70% to 80% of them present only once. The V and J ends lost 3 bases and 3 bases, in that order; junction bases with no gene match: 7. CDR1 MGHRA and CDR2 YSYEKL come from the germline V gene. This CDR3 has 16 residues. The sequences come from PBMCs, collected after 24 months of ibrutinib treatment. The receptor comes from a human donor with chronic lymphocytic leukemia. The rearrangement links TRBV4-1 to TRBJ2-3, with TRBD2 matching 9 bases. The CDR3 reads CASSQAGGPGTDTQYF. In nucleotides, the CDR3 is TGCGCCAGCAGCCAGGCGGGGGGGCCCGGGACAGATACGCAGTATTTT.